Listed below are T cell receptor beta chains from one sample, sequenced in a study of identical twins. TCRdb independently ran MiXCR on the 5' RACE reads; one entry per CDR3 protein. The repertoire holds about 700,000 distinct CDR3 sequences, with around 5.7% as singletons. Sequenced sample: naive T cells sorted from blood. Every receptor here comes from a man aged 18 to 35 in good health. Both conserved end residues are part of each CDR3. Fields, in order: D gene, V gene, clone size, J gene, CDR3 protein, CDR3 DNA. A D gene is named only where the DNA matches it firmly. Expanded clones get a size class; other rows say once, few or many, or leave the size out.

-	TRBV20-1	few	TRBJ1-1	CSAKAVMNTEAFF	TGCAGTGCTAAGGCAGTTATGAACACTGAAGCTTTCTTT
-	TRBV29-1	many	TRBJ2-7	CSVERGDNPYEQYF	TGCAGCGTTGAAAGGGGGGACAACCCCTACGAGCAGTACTTC
TRBD1	TRBV12-3/TRBV12-4	many	TRBJ2-2	CASRPGQGNTGELFF	TGTGCCAGCAGGCCGGGACAGGGAAACACCGGGGAGCTGTTTTTT
-	TRBV3-1	many	TRBJ1-1	CASSQDRTNTEAFF	TGTGCCAGCAGCCAAGATCGCACGAACACTGAAGCTTTCTTT
-	TRBV24-1	many	TRBJ1-5	CATSEPGFGQPQHF	TGTGCCACCAGTGAACCGGGTTTTGGTCAGCCCCAGCATTTT
TRBD1	TRBV4-1	once	TRBJ2-7	CASSQGVDRGYEQYF	TGCGCCAGCAGCCAAGGAGTCGACAGGGGCTACGAGCAGTACTTC
TRBD2	TRBV6-2/TRBV6-3	-	TRBJ2-1	CASTRSGIAASVDEQFF	TGTGCCAGCACTCGTAGCGGGATTGCCGCGTCGGTGGATGAGCAGTTCTTC
-	TRBV28	many	TRBJ2-7	CASSFRSYEQYF	TGTGCCAGCAGTTTCCGCTCCTACGAGCAGTACTTC
-	TRBV3-1	-	TRBJ2-1	CASSQEPLNNNEQFF	TGTGCCAGCAGCCAAGAACCTTTAAACAACAATGAGCAGTTCTTC
-	TRBV12-3/TRBV12-4	-	TRBJ2-1	CASSLAGDNYNEQFF	TGTGCCAGCAGTTTAGCGGGAGACAATTACAATGAGCAGTTCTTC
-	TRBV10-2	many	TRBJ1-5	CASSPGPRPQHF	TGCGCCAGCAGTCCCGGGCCTCGGCCCCAGCATTTT
TRBD2	TRBV2	few	TRBJ2-1	CASSGRLAGGPEQFF	TGTGCCAGCAGTGGCCGACTAGCGGGAGGACCTGAGCAGTTCTTC
-	TRBV11-2	-	TRBJ1-3	CASSLLRDSIYF	TGTGCCAGCAGCCTACTACGGGACTCCATATATTTT
TRBD1	TRBV7-8	-	TRBJ1-3	CASSPRDRLRNTIYF	TGTGCCAGCAGCCCCCGGGACAGACTCCGAAACACCATATATTTT
-	TRBV12-3/TRBV12-4	many	TRBJ2-3	CASRTSVDTQYF	TGTGCCAGCAGAACGTCGGTGGATACGCAGTATTTT
TRBD1	TRBV4-2	many	TRBJ1-4	CASSQRQGDEKLFF	TGTGCCAGCAGCCAGCGACAGGGTGATGAAAAACTGTTTTTT
TRBD2	TRBV2	few	TRBJ2-2	CASSDAGVGELFF	TGTGCCAGCAGTGACGCGGGAGTCGGGGAGCTGTTTTTT
-	TRBV30	many	TRBJ2-3	CASFTDTQYF	TGTGCCTCCTTCACAGATACGCAGTATTTT
-	TRBV21-1	-	TRBJ2-7	CASSKGSSEYF	TGTGCCAGCAGCAAGGGCTCCAGTGAGTACTTC
-	TRBV7-3	many	TRBJ2-3	CASSLNILGGTDTQYF	TGTGCCAGCAGCTTAAATATCCTGGGTGGCACAGATACGCAGTATTTT
-	TRBV7-3	few	TRBJ1-1	CASSTYREVPEAFF	TGTGCCAGCAGCACTTACAGGGAGGTGCCTGAAGCTTTCTTT
TRBD2	TRBV29-1	many	TRBJ2-1	CSVDSAGVSYNEQFF	TGCAGCGTTGATTCCGCGGGAGTCTCCTACAATGAGCAGTTCTTC
TRBD2	TRBV5-1	many	TRBJ2-1	CASSSGRAEYNEQFF	TGCGCCAGCAGTTCAGGGAGGGCCGAGTACAATGAGCAGTTCTTC
-	TRBV7-2	many	TRBJ2-5	CASSRSWGSQETQYF	TGTGCCAGCAGCCGTTCTTGGGGGTCCCAAGAGACCCAGTACTTC
TRBD1	TRBV7-9	few	TRBJ2-7	CASGTGGYYEQYF	TGTGCCAGCGGGACAGGGGGGTACTACGAGCAGTACTTC
-	TRBV12-3/TRBV12-4	many	TRBJ2-1	CASSPLGGRGRNEQFF	TGTGCCAGCAGTCCCCTGGGCGGTAGGGGGAGGAATGAGCAGTTCTTC
-	TRBV12-3/TRBV12-4	many	TRBJ1-3	CASRTRGNTIYF	TGTGCCAGCAGGACCCGTGGAAACACCATATATTTT
-	TRBV5-8	few	TRBJ1-1	CASSPFTFDTEAFF	TGTGCCAGCAGCCCCTTCACTTTCGACACTGAAGCTTTCTTT
TRBD1	TRBV4-2	many	TRBJ1-2	CASSPWSDRATNYGYTF	TGTGCCAGCAGCCCATGGTCTGACAGGGCTACTAACTATGGCTACACCTTC
-	TRBV5-1	-	TRBJ1-4	CASSSAGPNEKLFF	TGCGCCAGCAGCTCCGCGGGACCTAATGAAAAACTGTTTTTT
-	TRBV6-5	many	TRBJ2-2	CASSYSLGGGGGELFF	TGTGCCAGCAGTTACTCGCTCGGGGGTGGCGGCGGGGAGCTGTTTTTT
TRBD2	TRBV7-8	few	TRBJ2-1	CASSQGLAGDYNEQFF	TGTGCCAGCAGCCAAGGACTAGCGGGAGACTACAATGAGCAGTTCTTC
-	TRBV27	many	TRBJ2-5	CASSTKGGWETQYF	TGTGCCAGCAGTACTAAGGGGGGTTGGGAGACCCAGTACTTC
-	TRBV6-5	few	TRBJ2-1	CASSYSQGRDYNEQFF	TGTGCCAGCAGTTACTCACAGGGGAGGGACTACAATGAGCAGTTCTTC
-	TRBV5-1	-	TRBJ2-5	CASSQGSLAQETQYF	TGCGCCAGCAGCCAGGGATCTCTAGCGCAAGAGACCCAGTACTTC
-	TRBV24-1	many	TRBJ2-2	CATSDRERDTGELFF	TGTGCCACCAGTGACAGGGAAAGGGACACCGGGGAGCTGTTTTTT
TRBD2	TRBV4-1	many	TRBJ2-1	CASSLLAGVNEQFF	TGCGCCAGCAGCCTTCTAGCGGGAGTGAATGAGCAGTTCTTC
TRBD1	TRBV20-1	few	TRBJ2-3	CSARGTGGLRTDTQYF	TGCAGTGCTAGAGGCACAGGGGGCCTGAGGACAGATACGCAGTATTTT
TRBD2	TRBV10-3	many	TRBJ2-1	CAISSGLAGGNEQFF	TGTGCCATCAGCTCCGGACTAGCGGGCGGCAATGAGCAGTTCTTC
-	TRBV6-5	many	TRBJ2-2	CASSYGMGSRTGELFF	TGTGCCAGCAGTTACGGGATGGGGAGTCGGACCGGGGAGCTGTTTTTT